This T cell receptor (beta chain) was documented in a study of blood T cell repertoires in COVID-19. Unmatched junction bases numbered 4, after V lost 1 base and J lost 5 bases. The V gene's germline CDR1 is LGHDT and CDR2 YNNKEL (reference sequence). The CDR3 runs 14 residues. The assay was immunoSEQ multiplex PCR, and TCRdb's table has in-frame clones only and misses some. The sample has around 210,000 clones, 89% seen once. J is TRBJ2-7 and V is TRBV3-1 (or the pseudogene TRBV3-2); 8 bases align to TRBD1. The source is a woman under 30 who had recovered from COVID-19. The sample taken for sequencing was PBMCs or T cells enriched from blood (not recorded which). The CDR3 protein is CASSQGTGFHEQYF. CDR3 in DNA: TGTGCCAGCAGCCAAGGGACAGGGTTTCACGAGCAGTACTTC.